These 24 T cell receptor beta chains were all obtained from the same sample, sequenced in a study of T cells in Graves' hyperthyroidism and ophthalmopathy. Amplification targeted TCR beta CDR3 regions from RNA transcripts. When the TCR CDR3 underwent first-round RT-PCR, the HTBI primer set was used. TCRdb reprocessed the multiplex PCR reads via MiXCR and lists one record per CDR3 protein. The repertoire holds about 640,000 distinct CDR3 sequences, with around 21% as singletons. Sequencing used blood. These receptors came from a man aged 25 to 45 with Graves' ophthalmopathy.

This clonotype was seen a handful of times. The V call is TRBV19, the J call TRBJ2-6, with 11 bases identical to TRBD1. CDR1 and CDR2 (germline): LNHDA, SQIVND (reference sequence). V trimming: 6 bases; J trimming: 4 bases; junction bases outside the gene matches: 8. The CDR3 loop spans 17 amino acids. The CDR3 nucleotides are TGTGCCAGTAGCGTGGGACAGGGGGGTTCAGGGGCCAACGTCCTGACTTTC. This gives the protein CASSVGQGGSGANVLTF.

The gene calls are TRBV4-3 and TRBJ2-1; D might be TRBD2 (6 bases). Germline V gene lookup returns CDR1 LGHNA and CDR2 YSLEER. This CDR3 contains 17 residues. V lost 0 bases, J lost 0 bases, and 12 bases lay in between. The CDR3: CASSQDLGGSSYNEQFF. The CDR3 bases are TGCGCCAGCAGCCAAGATCTCGGAGGGAGCTCCTACAATGAGCAGTTCTTC.

In its sample, this clonotype was seen many times. V is TRBV30 and J is TRBJ2-2, with no clear D. CDR3 size: 15 residues. Germline V gene data show CDR1 as GTSNPN and CDR2 as SVGIG (reference sequence). The ends were cut back, 1 base at V and 0 bases at J, with 9 bases in the middle. In nucleotides, the CDR3 is TGTGCCTGGAGTGAGGCGACTGCGAACACCGGGGAGCTGTTTTTT. Its translation is CAWSEATANTGELFF.

This clonotype showed up just a few times. A much larger clone differs by one base, so this may be a read error. This sequence joins TRBV28 and TRBJ1-1; no reliable D call. This CDR3 has 12 residues. V was clipped by 7 bases and J by 1 base, with 7 bases between them. Germline CDR1 is MDHEN and CDR2 is SYDVKM. In nucleotides, the CDR3 is TGTGCCAGCAACACAGAGAACACTGAAGCTTTCTTT. Amino acid sequence: CASNTENTEAFF.

This clonotype appeared many times. The V call is TRBV30, the J call TRBJ2-3; 7 nucleotides line up with TRBD2. CDR3 size: 15 residues. Germline CDR1 GTSNPN, CDR2 SVGIG (reference sequence). J gave up 4 bases and V 3 bases, and 10 bases lay outside the gene matches. The CDR3 sequence is CAWRWGGSLPDTQYF. As DNA, the CDR3 is TGTGCCTGGAGGTGGGGGGGGAGCCTCCCAGATACGCAGTATTTT.

This clonotype was seen a few times. This chain joins TRBV9 and TRBJ1-1; D may be TRBD1 (6 bases). Trimming removed 4 bases at V and 10 bases at J, with 14 bases between. This CDR3 is 12 amino acids long. CDR1 and CDR2 (germline): SGDLS, YYNGEE. The CDR3, as DNA: TGTGCCAGCAGCCCCCGGGGAGGGGGAGCTTTCTTT. Its protein product is CASSPRGGGAFF.

In its sample, this clonotype was seen many times. CDR3 in amino acids: CASSSGQGGTEAFF. CDR3 in DNA: TGCGCCAGCAGCTCCGGACAGGGTGGGACTGAAGCTTTCTTT. The rearrangement uses TRBV5-1 and TRBJ1-1; 8 bases are shared with TRBD1. The germline V gene has CDR1 SGHRS and CDR2 YFSETQ. This CDR3 contains 14 residues. With 3 bases clipped from V and 5 bases from J, the junction kept 6 bases outside the gene matches.

This clonotype was seen a handful of times. This chain uses TRBV28 with TRBJ2-7; unclear D gene. V was cut by 3 bases and J by 4 bases, with 10 bases left in between. The CDR3 is 13 residues long. From germline, CDR1 is MDHEN and CDR2 SYDVKM. Written as DNA, the CDR3 is TGTGCCAGCAGTTTGGTCGCGAGATACGAGCAGTACTTC. Translated, it gives CASSLVARYEQYF. Based on the CDR3 plus reference TRBV28 and TRBJ2-7, the full variable domain is DVKVTQSSRYLVKRTGEKVFLECVQDMDHENMFWYRQDPGLGLRLIYFSYDVKMKEKGDIPEGYSVSREKKERFSLILESASTNQTSMYLCASSLVARYEQYFGPGTRLTVT.

This clonotype was counted at least ten times. The V gene is TRBV3-1, the J gene TRBJ2-5, with D perhaps matching TRBD2 (5 bases). Germline V gives CDR1 LGHDT, CDR2 YNNKEL (reference sequence). This CDR3 is 15 amino acids long. The V end lost 0 bases, the J end lost 2 bases, and 10 bases lay between the germline ends. CDR3 DNA: TGTGCCAGCAGCCAAGATCGCCTAGCACAAGAGACCCAGTACTTC. As protein: CASSQDRLAQETQYF.

The genes are TRBV3-1 and TRBJ1-2, with TRBD1 identical over 9 bases. Germline V CDR1 and CDR2: LGHDT, YNNKEL (reference sequence). This CDR3 contains 15 residues. V shed 6 bases and J 6 bases; nucleotides not matched to a gene: 11. As DNA, the CDR3 is TGTGCCAGCAGTCGTCCGACAGGGGGAGTTGATGGCTACACCTTC. This translates into CASSRPTGGVDGYTF.

This clonotype was recorded a few times. V and J are TRBV10-3 and TRBJ2-5, with D possibly matching TRBD1 (7 bases). The CDR3 sequence is 17 residues long. V was pared by 0 bases and J by 0 bases, with 14 bases between. Per the germline V gene, CDR1 is ENHRY and CDR2 is SYGVKD. CDR3 in amino acids: CAISESLGRGDQETQYF. CDR3 nucleotides: TGTGCCATCAGTGAGTCCCTCGGCAGGGGGGACCAAGAGACCCAGTACTTC.

This clonotype was seen many times. V is TRBV5-4 and J is TRBJ2-7; D not certain. The CDR3 consists of 13 residues. Germline V lookup: CDR1 SGHNT, CDR2 YYREEE (reference sequence). The V and J ends lost 2 bases and 2 bases respectively, with 8 bases between them. For the CDR3, the DNA is TGTGCCAGCAGCTTTGGCGTTACCTACGAGCAGTACTTC. This codes for CASSFGVTYEQYF. Supplemented by reference TRBV5-4 and TRBJ2-7, the full variable domain reads ETGVTQSPTHLIKTRGQQVTLRCSSQSGHNTVSWYQQALGQGPQFIFQYYREEENGRGNFPPRFSGLQFPNYSSELNVNALELDDSALYLCASSFGVTYEQYFGPGTRLTVT.

This clonotype was counted a few times. The J gene is TRBJ1-5, the V gene TRBV20-1; 10 nucleotides align to TRBD1. This CDR3 has 15 amino acids. The V gene's germline CDR1 is DFQATT and CDR2 SNEGSKA (reference sequence). J lost 5 bases, V lost 3 bases, and 7 bases had no gene match. CDR3 sequence: CSASPGTGAYQPQHF. CDR3 nucleotides: TGCAGTGCTAGTCCCGGGACAGGGGCCTATCAGCCCCAGCATTTT.

This clonotype has only a few counts. The V and J genes are TRBV5-4 and TRBJ2-5, with 11 bases aligning to TRBD2. CDR3 length equals 15 residues. Trimming removed 5 bases from V and 12 bases from J; junction bases left unmatched: 15. Germline V gene sequence: CDR1 SGHNT, CDR2 YYREEE (reference sequence). The chain's CDR3 is CASSLPGLAAQTEYF. The CDR3 DNA reads as TGTGCCAGCAGTTTGCCGGGACTAGCGGCTCAAACGGAGTACTTC.

This clonotype was seen a handful of times. The gene calls are TRBV5-1 and TRBJ2-1; TRBD2 might be the D (5 bases). TRBJ2-7 explains the end of the DNA better; the J call may be wrong. CDR3 length: 15 amino acids. The germline gives CDR1 SGHRS, CDR2 YFSETQ. CDR3 in DNA: TGCGCCAGCAGCTTGGGCGGGCTCTCCTACAATGAGCAGTACTTC. This encodes CASSLGGLSYNEQYF.

This chain joins TRBV28 and TRBJ2-2; 10 positions match TRBD2. Trimming removed 10 bases from V and 5 bases from J; junction bases left unmatched: 7. This CDR3 is 14 amino acids long. The germline CDR1 and CDR2 sequences are MDHEN and SYDVKM. CDR3 nucleotides: TGTGCCACGCTAGCGGGAGAAAGGACCGGGGAGCTGTTTTTT. This encodes CATLAGERTGELFF.

This clonotype was observed a few times. V usage is TRBV10-3 and J usage is TRBJ2-1, with D tentatively TRBD1 (6 bases). The V and J ends lost 6 bases and 4 bases respectively, with 16 bases between them. The CDR3 is 15 amino acids. In germline, CDR1 is ENHRY, CDR2 SYGVKD. CDR3 sequence: CAIRDSYGIYNEQFF. In DNA, the CDR3 is TGTGCCATCAGGGACAGTTATGGGATTTACAATGAGCAGTTCTTC.

The chain links TRBV5-1 to TRBJ2-7; weak D call: TRBD2 (5 bases). V lost 5 bases and J lost 3, with 15 bases in between. CDR1 and CDR2 (germline): SGHRS, YFSETQ. The CDR3 extends over 14 amino acids. This CDR3 reads CASRGSDGLYEQYF. CDR3 DNA sequence: TGCGCCAGCAGGGGTTCGGACGGACTCTACGAGCAGTACTTC.

To note about this clonotype: Its ends do not fully match the called genes, so a read error is possible. J is TRBJ1-1 and V is TRBV28; D ambiguous. The CDR3 sequence is 13 residues long. The V gene's germline CDR1 is MDHEN and CDR2 SYDVKM. The CDR3 loop is CASTLAGPTGAFF. The CDR3 region has the DNA TGTGCCAGCACCCTAGCGGGTCCCACTGGAGCTTTCTTT. Using reference TRBV28 and TRBJ1-1 for the parts outside the CDR3, the full variable domain is DVKVTQSSRYLVKRTGEKVFLECVQDMDHENMFWYRQDPGLGLRLIYFSYDVKMKEKGDIPEGYSVSREKKERFSLILESASTNQTSMYLCASTLAGPTGAFFGQGTRLTVV.

In its sample, this clonotype was seen a few times. The chain is built from TRBV18 and TRBJ2-3, with D perhaps TRBD2 (6 bases). CDR3 length equals 16 residues. Deletions cut 1 base from V and 0 bases from J, with 11 bases between. Per germline, CDR1 KGHSH and CDR2 LQKENI. The CDR3 here is CASSPRYGSSTDTQYF. The DNA for the CDR3 is TGTGCCAGCTCACCACGATACGGGAGTAGCACAGATACGCAGTATTTT.

This clonotype occurred a few times. The chain combines TRBV28 with TRBJ2-1; no firm D call. Germline values: CDR1 MDHEN, CDR2 SYDVKM. V lost 7 bases and J lost 2, with 9 bases in between. This CDR3 has 13 residues. The CDR3 here is CASTEAPYNEQFF. The CDR3 DNA sequence: TGTGCCAGCACAGAGGCCCCCTACAATGAGCAGTTCTTC.

This clonotype was seen a handful of times. The rearrangement links TRBV29-1 to TRBJ1-1; D might be TRBD1 (5 bases). This CDR3 spans 15 amino acids. Per germline, CDR1 SQVTM and CDR2 ANQGSEA. V lost 3 bases and J 0 bases, leaving 14 bases between the germline ends. This CDR3 is CSVELLGTVNTEAFF. CDR3 DNA sequence: TGCAGCGTTGAGCTATTAGGGACGGTGAACACTGAAGCTTTCTTT. The variable domain in full, completed from reference TRBV29-1 and TRBJ1-1, reads SAVISQKPSRDICQRGTSLTIQCQVDSQVTMMFWYRQQPGQSLTLIATANQGSEATYESGFVIDKFPISRPNLTFSTLTVSNMSPEDSSIYLCSVELLGTVNTEAFFGQGTRLTVV.

This clonotype was found many times. The CDR3 bases are TGTGCCTGGCATTCGACCGGAAGCGATCAGCCCCAGCATTTT. Translating gives CAWHSTGSDQPQHF. This rearrangement joins TRBV30 to TRBJ1-5; the D is unclear. The CDR3 has 14 amino acids. V lost 5 bases and J 5 bases, leaving 16 bases between the germline ends. Germline V lookup: CDR1 GTSNPN, CDR2 SVGIG (reference sequence).

This clonotype has a count of ten or more. V and J are TRBV5-1 and TRBJ1-1, with D hard to call. The CDR3 is made up of 13 amino acids. V lost 4 bases and J 1 base, leaving 8 bases between the germline ends. Germline V CDR1 and CDR2: SGHRS, YFSETQ. This CDR3 is CASSHDWNTEAFF. The CDR3 nucleotides are TGCGCCAGCAGCCACGACTGGAACACTGAAGCTTTCTTT.